This TCR beta chain was sequenced during a study of shared clonotypes between healthy human individuals. Generated by immunoSEQ multiplex PCR, the TCRdb table keeps only in-frame clones and is missing some. This table holds roughly 2.6 million clones, around 90% found once. Of note for this clone: Antigen: not known.

Trimming left V 4 bases short and J 5 bases short, with 3 bases between. The length of the CDR3 is 11 residues. Germline assignment: CDR1 MNHNS and CDR2 SASEGT. Both subsets, CD45RA+ naive and CD45RA-negative memory, were split from the CD4+ cells. Whole-study results and caveats: Relative to memory subsets, naive subsets generally showed larger estimated richness.

This chain connects TRBV6-1 to TRBJ2-1; D is ambiguous. The sample was naive CD4+ T cells sorted from blood. Subset of the sample: CD45RA+ positively selected. The TCR sequence derives from a man aged 18 to 29 in good health. The CDR3 loop is CASSGHNEQFF. In DNA form, the CDR3 reads TGTGCCAGCAGTGGACACAATGAGCAGTTCTTC.